The T cell receptor beta chain under discussion was sequenced for a study of shared clonotypes between healthy human individuals. Assay: immunoSEQ multiplex PCR; the TCRdb copy retains only in-frame clones and omits some. The sample carries 2 million to 2.5 million clones, approximately 95% recorded once. Germline loops: CDR1 MDHEN, CDR2 SYDVKM. CDR3 length: 14 residues. Trimming removed 6 bases at V and 4 bases at J, with 12 bases between. The rearrangement links TRBV28 to TRBJ1-4; no clear D. The receptor comes from a young man in good health. Some clones in this sample may be carry-over from other donors' samples. The source material was naive CD4+ T cells from PBMCs. Subset indicated: CD45RA+ positively selected. CDR3 sequence: CASRGPGLNEKLFF. CDR3 nucleotide sequence: TGTGCCAGCAGAGGACCGGGTCTTAATGAAAAACTGTTTTTT.